This TCR beta chain derives from a study of cytomegalovirus exposure and HLA in healthy donors (dated by TCRdb to 2016 to 2017). Turning to the overall study: According to a later analysis, one platform produced both the roughly 130 validation repertoires and the roughly 650 repertoires of the first cohort. The study aimed to test whether signatures of past pathogen exposure could be identified by cataloging public T cell receptors. In addition to the first cohort of around 670 subjects, a separate validation cohort of 120 different subjects was used. The study combined high-throughput TCR immunosequencing, statistical association of individual TCRs with disease status, and machine learning to predict cytomegalovirus infection status. On the study overall, not on this receptor specifically: The validation cohort had no HLA typing available for a later analysis, so co-occurrence within that cohort was assessed over all 130 or so repertoires. According to the authors, the approach could potentially be generalized to other disease states and immunological phenotypes. Three of the identified cytomegalovirus-associated TCR beta chains were confirmed in vitro to be specific for cytomegalovirus antigens. Across donors, most TCR sequences were observed very rarely, whereas some public TCRs were present in many individuals. In the study, 150 to 200 TCR beta chains were listed as associated with cytomegalovirus. In both the original and validation cohorts, the classifier was reported to diagnose cytomegalovirus status with high specificity and sensitivity. Of the cluster scores, about 94% were above 0 in a later analysis, which found that TCRs clustered in the first cohort also tended to co-occur in the roughly 130 validation repertoires.

Library creation used the immunoSEQ multiplex PCR assay. The paper's data handling went like this. A statistical classification framework was built to diagnose cytomegalovirus status from the catalog of TCR beta chain sequences. Not all clones reach the TCRdb copy of this immuneACCESS table, which keeps in-frame sequences only. Checked studies attribute under half of the gap to unresolved V genes and leave the rest unexplained. For V, J and clone size, that table is used; D and trimming come from the DNA. Counted in this sample were 150,000 or so clones; 86% of them appeared once. The ten largest clones capture approximately 20% of the sample. The donors belonged to the validation cohort of over a hundred subjects, which was separate from the roughly 670-subject first cohort. About this clone itself: It lacks a known antigen. Base quality data are lacking; no much larger clone is found one base away.

The CDR3, from cysteine to phenylalanine, totals 12 residues. The kept DNA is CDR3 alone, 36 bases in frame from the first base. In the germline V gene, CDR1 corresponds to SGDLS and CDR2 to YYNGEE. This receptor was taken from a man between 18 and 29 years old in good health and CMV-seropositive. The chain is made from TRBV9 and TRBJ2-3; TRBD1 is perhaps the D gene, given 5 matching bases. The source material was PBMCs. CDR3 region: CVSDSKTDTQYF. The sequence in DNA is TGTGTTTCCGACAGTAAGACAGATACGCAGTATTTT.